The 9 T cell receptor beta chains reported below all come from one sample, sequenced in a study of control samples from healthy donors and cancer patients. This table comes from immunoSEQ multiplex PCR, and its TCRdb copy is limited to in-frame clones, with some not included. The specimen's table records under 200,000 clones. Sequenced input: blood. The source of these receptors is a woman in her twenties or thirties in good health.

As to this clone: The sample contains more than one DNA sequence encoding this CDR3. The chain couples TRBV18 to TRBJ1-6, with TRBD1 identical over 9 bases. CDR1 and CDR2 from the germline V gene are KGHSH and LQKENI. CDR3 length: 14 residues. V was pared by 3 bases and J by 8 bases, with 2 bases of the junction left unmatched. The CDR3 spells CASSPRDRDSPLHF. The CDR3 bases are TGTGCCAGCTCACCCCGGGACAGGGATTCACCCCTCCACTTT.

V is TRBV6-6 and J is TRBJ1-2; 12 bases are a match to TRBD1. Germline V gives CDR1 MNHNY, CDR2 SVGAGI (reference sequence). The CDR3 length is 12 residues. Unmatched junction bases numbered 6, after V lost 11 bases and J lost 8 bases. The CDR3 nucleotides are TGTGCCGTCCGGGACAGGGGGCACGGCTACACCTTC. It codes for CAVRDRGHGYTF.

CDR3 loop: CASSLRHAKNIQYF. CDR3 nucleotide sequence: TGTGCCAGCAGTTTACGGCATGCCAAAAACATTCAGTACTTC. The rearrangement links TRBV28 to TRBJ2-4, with D unresolved. The CDR3 spans 14 residues. V lost 2 bases, J lost 1 base, and 6 bases lay in between. CDR1 and CDR2 (germline): MDHEN, SYDVKM.

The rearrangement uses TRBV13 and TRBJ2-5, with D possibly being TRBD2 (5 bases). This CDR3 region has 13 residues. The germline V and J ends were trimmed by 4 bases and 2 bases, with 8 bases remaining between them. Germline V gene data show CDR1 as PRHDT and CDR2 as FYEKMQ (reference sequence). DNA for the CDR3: TGTGCCAGCAGCTCCCGACTACAAGAGACCCAGTACTTC. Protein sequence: CASSSRLQETQYF.

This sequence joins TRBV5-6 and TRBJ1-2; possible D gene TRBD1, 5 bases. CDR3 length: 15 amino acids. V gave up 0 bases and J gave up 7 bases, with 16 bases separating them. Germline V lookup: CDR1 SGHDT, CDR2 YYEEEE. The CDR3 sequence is CASSLGSGFSGGYTF. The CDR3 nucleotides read TGTGCCAGCAGCTTGGGCTCAGGGTTTAGTGGTGGCTACACCTTC.

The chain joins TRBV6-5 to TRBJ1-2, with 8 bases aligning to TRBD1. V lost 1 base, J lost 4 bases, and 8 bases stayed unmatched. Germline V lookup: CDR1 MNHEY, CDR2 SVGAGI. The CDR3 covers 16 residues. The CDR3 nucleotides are TGTGCCAGCAGTTACTTGTCGGGACAGGTGGGCTATGGCTACACCTTC. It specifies CASSYLSGQVGYGYTF.

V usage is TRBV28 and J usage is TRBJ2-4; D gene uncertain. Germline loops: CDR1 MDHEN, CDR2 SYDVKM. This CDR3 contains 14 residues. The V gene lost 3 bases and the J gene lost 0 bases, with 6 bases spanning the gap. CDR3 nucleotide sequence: TGTGCCAGCAGTTTTTCTTTAGCCAAAAACATTCAGTACTTC. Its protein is CASSFSLAKNIQYF. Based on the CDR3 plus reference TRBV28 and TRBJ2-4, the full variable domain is DVKVTQSSRYLVKRTGEKVFLECVQDMDHENMFWYRQDPGLGLRLIYFSYDVKMKEKGDIPEGYSVSREKKERFSLILESASTNQTSMYLCASSFSLAKNIQYFGAGTRLSVL.

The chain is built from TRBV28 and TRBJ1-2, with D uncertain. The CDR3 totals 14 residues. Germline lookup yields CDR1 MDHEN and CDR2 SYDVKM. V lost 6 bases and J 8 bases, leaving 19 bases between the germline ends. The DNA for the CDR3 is TGTGCCAGCAGCAGGCCCGCGGGGAGGCAAGGCTACACCTTC. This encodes CASSRPAGRQGYTF.

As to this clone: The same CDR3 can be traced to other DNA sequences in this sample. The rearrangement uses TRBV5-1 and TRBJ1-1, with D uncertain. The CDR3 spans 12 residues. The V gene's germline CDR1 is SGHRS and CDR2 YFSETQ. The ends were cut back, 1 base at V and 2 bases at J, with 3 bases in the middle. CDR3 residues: CASSLSNTEAFF. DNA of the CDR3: TGCGCCAGCAGCTTGTCAAACACTGAAGCTTTCTTT.